What follows are 12 T cell receptor beta chains derived from one specimen sequenced in a study of neurological immune-mediated disorders. TCRdb processed the 5' RACE reads anew with MiXCR; each CDR3 protein has one entry. Here the sample spans approximately 20,000 distinct CDR3 sequences, 15% to 20% being singletons. Material: CD8+ T cells from blood. The receptors stem from a woman younger than 30 with multiple sclerosis.

There are many counts of this clonotype. This sequence joins TRBV2 and TRBJ2-1; 12 bases match TRBD2. There are 15 residues in the CDR3. Germline CDR1 is SNHLY and CDR2 is FYNNEI. After removal of 5 bases from V and 3 bases from J, the junction contained 2 bases not matched to a gene. CDR3 sequence reads: CASSRLAGVYNEQFF. CDR3 coding DNA: TGTGCCAGCAGTCGACTAGCGGGAGTCTACAATGAGCAGTTCTTC.

This clonotype was observed many times. The gene calls are TRBV27 and TRBJ2-5; 8 bases line up with TRBD1. This CDR3 comprises 15 residues. CDR1 MNHEY and CDR2 SMNVEV come from the germline V gene (reference sequence). V lost 3 bases to trimming and J lost 5 bases; unmatched junction nucleotides: 8. The CDR3 sequence: CASSFKTGVMETQYF. CDR3 nucleotides: TGTGCCAGCAGTTTCAAGACAGGGGTAATGGAGACCCAGTACTTC.

This clonotype was found many times. The V gene is TRBV6-5, the J gene TRBJ2-5; no definite D call. Germline CDR1 is MNHEY and CDR2 is SVGAGI. The CDR3 sequence is 11 residues long. Trimming removed 5 bases at V and 5 bases at J, with 6 bases between. CDR3 in amino acids: CASSHGETQYF. CDR3 coding DNA: TGTGCCAGCAGTCATGGGGAGACCCAGTACTTC.

There are many counts of this clonotype. The rearrangement joins TRBV6-5 to TRBJ1-1, with D possibly matching TRBD1 (5 bases). The germline CDR1 and CDR2 sequences are MNHEY and SVGAGI. This CDR3 comprises 12 residues. The V and J ends lost 8 bases and 7 bases respectively, with 14 bases between them. The CDR3 region is CASGFGGDEAFF. CDR3 coding DNA: TGTGCCAGCGGATTCGGAGGGGATGAAGCTTTCTTT.

This clonotype has ten or more counts. CDR3 protein: CASSSSGQLWAFF. The CDR3 coding sequence is TGTGCCAGCAGCTCTTCGGGACAGCTGTGGGCTTTCTTT. The rearrangement joins TRBV7-9 to TRBJ1-1; 7 bases map to TRBD1. V was pared by 4 bases and J by 11 bases, with 10 bases of the junction left unmatched. The CDR3 has 13 residues. Germline CDR1 reads SEHNR; CDR2 reads FQNEAQ (reference sequence).

This clonotype was counted at least ten times. The gene calls are TRBV27 and TRBJ1-5, with D unresolved. Germline values: CDR1 MNHEY, CDR2 SMNVEV (reference sequence). The CDR3 covers 14 residues. The V and J ends lost 3 bases and 4 bases respectively, with 10 bases between them. The CDR3 DNA sequence: TGTGCCAGCAGTTTGAACCGCCCTAATCAGCCCCAGCATTTT. It translates to CASSLNRPNQPQHF.

This clonotype appeared many times. CDR3 protein: CASSSSFEGTSYNEQFF. The CDR3 DNA sequence: TGCGCCAGCAGCTCATCCTTCGAGGGAACGTCCTACAATGAGCAGTTCTTC. This chain links TRBV5-1 with TRBJ2-1, with a tentative D call TRBD2 (5 bases). Germline V gene sequence: CDR1 SGHRS, CDR2 YFSETQ. This CDR3 spans 17 amino acids. V was cut by 3 bases and J by 1 base, with 17 bases left in between.

This clonotype was seen many times. The gene calls are TRBV4-1 and TRBJ1-1; TRBD1 matches 11 bases. CDR1 and CDR2 from the germline V gene are MGHRA and YSYEKL. The V and J ends lost 4 bases and 1 base, in that order; junction bases with no gene match: 2. CDR3 length equals 15 residues. The CDR3 is CASSRGTGGNTEAFF. For the CDR3, the DNA is TGCGCCAGCAGCCGTGGGACAGGGGGGAACACTGAAGCTTTCTTT.

The chain combines TRBV4-3 with TRBJ1-2, with D uncertain. Trimming pared 0 bases from V and 4 bases from J, leaving 6 bases between. Germline assignment: CDR1 LGHNA and CDR2 YSLEER. The CDR3 contains 13 residues. The CDR3 loop is CASSQDLPYGYTF. The CDR3 DNA reads TGCGCCAGCAGCCAAGATCTCCCCTATGGCTACACCTTC.

The chain carries TRBV7-3 and TRBJ2-1; 9 nucleotides match TRBD2. Per the germline V gene, CDR1 is SGHTA and CDR2 is FQGTGA. The CDR3 contains 16 residues. The trim removed 2 bases at V and 5 bases at J, leaving 7 bases unmatched. Here the CDR3 DNA reads TGTGCCAGCAGCTTATTCCTAGCGGGGCCCGACAATGAGCAGTTCTTC. Amino acid sequence: CASSLFLAGPDNEQFF. Full variable domain (remainder filled in from reference TRBV7-3 and TRBJ2-1): GAGVSQTPSNKVTEKGKYVELRCDPISGHTALYWYRQSLGQGPEFLIYFQGTGAADDSGLPNDRFFAVRPEGSVSTLKIQRTERGDSAVYLCASSLFLAGPDNEQFFGPGTRLTVL.

This chain uses TRBV18 with TRBJ1-1, with 9 bases fitting TRBD1. CDR3 size: 14 residues. Trimming took 6 bases from V and 4 from J; bases not matched to a gene: 6. Germline CDR1 reads KGHSH; CDR2 reads LQKENI. CDR3 nucleotide sequence: TGTGCCAGCTCTCCGGGACAGGGCAGCACTGAAGCTTTCTTT. It encodes CASSPGQGSTEAFF.

This rearrangement joins TRBV5-1 to TRBJ2-3; D remains unclear. The CDR3 extends over 15 amino acids. Germline V CDR1 and CDR2: SGHRS, YFSETQ. V gave up 0 bases and J gave up 0 bases, with 8 bases separating them. The CDR3 here is CASSLGISSTDTQYF. The CDR3 coding sequence is TGCGCCAGCAGCTTGGGCATCTCTAGCACAGATACGCAGTATTTT.